This T cell receptor beta chain comes out of a study of cytomegalovirus exposure and HLA in healthy donors. Study background: Across around 400 genotyped donors, 81% landed in the Caucasian-associated ancestry cluster.

The table lists this clone with a few counts. PCR was performed using 60 Vbeta and 13 Jbeta primers. TCRdb's table, derived via immunoSEQ multiplex PCR, lists solely in-frame clones and lacks some. This table has 210,000 or so clones, about 75% appearing once. The CDR3 totals 13 residues. In germline, CDR1 is MNHNY, CDR2 SVGAGI (reference sequence). V lost 2 bases and J lost 3; bases outside the gene matches: 1. The rearrangement links TRBV6-6 to TRBJ2-7, with 7 positions matching TRBD1. The sequence was collected from a man aged 18-30 years in good health and CMV-seronegative. The sample consisted of PBMCs. The CDR3 coding sequence is TGTGCCAGCAGTTACGGGACAGTCTACGAGCAGTACTTC. Translated: CASSYGTVYEQYF.